The subject of this entry is one T cell receptor (beta chain). In the authors' methods: Reference gene primer amplification yielded estimated nucleated cell counts. TCRdb keeps only in-frame clones here, not all; method: immunoSEQ multiplex PCR. That table supplies the V and J calls and clone size; D and trimming were determined from the DNA. The repertoire holds some 34,000 clones, with more than 80% as singletons. The CDR3 loop spans 16 amino acids. CDR1 and CDR2 from the germline V gene are SEHNR and FQNEAQ (reference sequence). The junction had 8 bases not matched to a gene; V was cut back by 4 bases and J by 2 bases. This specimen belongs to a study of blood T cell repertoires in COVID-19. Study in general: Sites across the United States, Italy and Spain contributed samples from acute and convalescent COVID-19.

The J gene is TRBJ1-2, the V gene TRBV7-9; 9 nucleotides line up with TRBD1. This receptor was identified in a human donor in a cohort sampled during active COVID-19. The material sequenced was peripheral blood. The CDR3 reads CASSSPWDRDNYGYTF. CDR3 DNA sequence: TGTGCCAGCAGCTCCCCTTGGGACAGGGACAACTATGGCTACACCTTC.